The entry that follows covers one T cell receptor beta chain sequence. Its antigen is undetermined. These data come from a study of cytomegalovirus exposure and HLA in healthy donors. The study's findings and limits: Presence/absence analyses took donor sequencing depth as roughly uniform.

In germline, CDR1 is LNHDA, CDR2 SQIVND (reference sequence). Trimming cost V 5 bases and J 5 bases; bases outside gene matches: 14. This CDR3 spans 17 amino acids. In the PCR, 60 Vbeta and 13 Jbeta primers were used. Generated by immunoSEQ multiplex PCR, the TCRdb table keeps only in-frame clones and is missing some. The table includes about 220,000 clones, more than 65% detected once. The chain links TRBV19 to TRBJ1-1; 10 nucleotides agree with TRBD1. The sample was PBMCs. The clonotype comes from a woman between 25 and 40 years old in good health and CMV-seronegative. DNA for the CDR3: TGTGCCAGTAGTCCCGGGACAGGGGATTTGGGGAGAACTGAAGCTTTCTTT. Translation: CASSPGTGDLGRTEAFF.